These 21 T cell receptor beta chains were sequenced from one sample in a study of cytomegalovirus exposure and HLA in healthy donors. PCR involved 60 Vbeta and 13 Jbeta primers. Repertoires were generated with immunoSEQ multiplex PCR, while TCRdb's copy carries only in-frame clones and drops some. The sample carries under 75,000 clones, 60% to 80% recorded once. Sequencing input: PBMCs. Receptor source: a man aged 35-49 years in good health and CMV-seropositive.

This chain links TRBV13 with TRBJ2-7; 9 bases are a match to TRBD1. The V gene end was trimmed by 6 bases and the J gene end by 3 bases; junction bases not matched to a gene: 9. The germline V gene encodes CDR1 PRHDT and CDR2 FYEKMQ (reference sequence). The CDR3 totals 15 residues. The CDR3 nucleotides read TGTGCCAGCAGTCTCCCGGGACAGGGCAGCTACGAGCAGTACTTC. The encoded protein is CASSLPGQGSYEQYF.

A note on this clone: The junction shows a germline mismatch at one end, possibly a read error. The rearrangement joins TRBV7-9 to TRBJ2-1; no reliable D call. The CDR3 spans 12 residues. Per germline, CDR1 SEHNR and CDR2 FQNEAQ (reference sequence). The CDR3 DNA sequence: TGTTCCAGCAGCTACCAGCGAGGTGAGCAGTTCTTC. It encodes CSSSYQRGEQFF.

This clone has more than one count but fewer than ten. The chain combines TRBV23-1 with TRBJ1-6; D gene unclear. TRBV23-1 is recorded as an ORF, its role being uncertain. This CDR3 spans 18 amino acids. Trimming took 4 bases from V and 0 from J, leaving 16 bases between them. This chain's CDR3 is CASSPNRESCSYNSPLHF. CDR3 nucleotides: TGCGCCAGCAGTCCTAATAGGGAGAGCTGCTCCTATAATTCACCCCTCCACTTT.

The chain carries TRBV11-3 and TRBJ2-1; D remains ambiguous. In germline, CDR1 is SGHNT, CDR2 YENEEA. CDR3 length equals 14 residues. Trimming shortened V by 1 base and J by 3 bases, and 7 bases separated the two germline ends. The CDR3 sequence: CASSLVPGYNEQFF. The CDR3 region has the DNA TGTGCCAGCAGCTTAGTACCGGGCTACAATGAGCAGTTCTTC.

This clone has more than one count but fewer than ten. The chain carries TRBV2 and TRBJ2-6; weak D call: TRBD1 (5 bases). Looked up from germline, CDR1 is SNHLY and CDR2 is FYNNEI. Between the trimmed V and J ends, which lost 6 bases and 0 bases, there was a span of 6 bases. CDR3 length: 14 residues. The CDR3 loop is CASRQDSGANVLTF. Here the CDR3 DNA reads TGTGCCAGCAGACAGGACTCTGGGGCCAACGTCCTGACTTTC.

Only a few counts were recorded for this clone. The rearrangement links TRBV30 to TRBJ1-3; D is perhaps TRBD1 (6 bases). V was clipped by 0 bases and J by 2 bases, with 11 bases between them. CDR1 and CDR2 from the germline V gene are GTSNPN and SVGIG (reference sequence). CDR3 size: 15 residues. The DNA of the CDR3 is TGTGCCTGGAGTGTATTGCAGGGGACTGGAAACACCATATATTTT. Protein: CAWSVLQGTGNTIYF.

The rearrangement joins TRBV21-1 to TRBJ1-5; the table names TRBD1, a call not compared with the DNA. TRBV21-1 is a recognized pseudogene. This CDR3 has 16 amino acids. In DNA form, the CDR3 reads TGTGCCAGCAGCAAAGTGGGACAGAACCCTAATCAGCCCCAGCATTTT. Its translation is CASSKVGQNPNQPQHF.

The rearrangement links TRBV15 to TRBJ2-3; 11 positions agree with TRBD2. Losses at the gene ends were 6 bases for V and 5 bases for J; bases not matched to a gene: 4. The CDR3 contains 14 residues. Germline V gene lookup returns CDR1 LNHNV and CDR2 YYDKDF (reference sequence). The CDR3 here is CATSSGGVVDTQYF. The CDR3 coding sequence is TGTGCCACCAGTAGCGGGGGGGTAGTAGATACGCAGTATTTT.

The chain has TRBV5-5 and TRBJ2-1; tentative D call: TRBD1 (5 bases). The CDR3 is 15 amino acids. The germline CDR1 and CDR2 sequences are SGHKS and YYEKEE (reference sequence). The V gene lost 0 bases and the J gene lost 2 bases, with 9 bases spanning the gap. The CDR3 here is CASSLGYRTYNEQFF. The CDR3 DNA follows: TGTGCCAGCAGCTTGGGCTACAGGACCTACAATGAGCAGTTCTTC.

In its sample, this clone was seen a few times. The chain uses TRBV11-2 and TRBJ1-1, with TRBD1 identical over 8 bases. The V segment lost 5 bases and the J segment 4 bases; nucleotides outside the gene matches: 3. Looked up from germline, CDR1 is SGHAT and CDR2 is FQNNGV. This CDR3 is 13 amino acids long. Here the CDR3 DNA reads TGTGCCAGCAGCAAAGACAGGGGCACTGAAGCTTTCTTT. It yields the protein CASSKDRGTEAFF.

In the case of this clone: The sample has other DNA sequences that encode this CDR3 too. This chain links TRBV14 with TRBJ2-7; D gene ambiguous. Trimming stripped 1 base from V and 6 bases from J, with 10 bases between. The CDR3 runs to 13 residues. Germline-derived CDR1 and CDR2 are SGHDN and FVKESK. The CDR3 loop is CASSQVSLGEQYF. The CDR3 nucleotides read TGTGCCAGCAGCCAAGTTAGCCTCGGCGAGCAGTACTTC. Complete variable domain (other parts from reference TRBV14 and TRBJ2-7): EAGVTQFPSHSVIEKGQTVTLRCDPISGHDNLYWYRRVMGKEIKFLLHFVKESKQDESGMPNNRFLAERTGGTYSTLKVQPAELEDSGVYFCASSQVSLGEQYFGPGTRLTVT.

This clone was seen only a few times. V usage is TRBV11-3 and J usage is TRBJ1-1; maybe TRBD1 (5 bases). The germline CDR1 and CDR2 sequences are SGHNT and YENEEA. The CDR3 is 15 residues long. V was shortened by 3 bases and J by 3 bases, with 14 bases between the two germline ends. The CDR3 DNA reads TGTGCCAGCAGCTTCAGCGGGGGGGGAGACACTGAAGCTTTCTTT. It yields the protein CASSFSGGGDTEAFF.

The genes are TRBV6-6 and TRBJ2-3; D not resolved. There are 14 residues in the CDR3. Germline V gene data show CDR1 as MNHNY and CDR2 as SVGAGI (reference sequence). Trimming removed 7 bases at V and 6 bases at J, with 17 bases between. This chain's CDR3 is CASNQEEFEDTQYF. Written as DNA, the CDR3 is TGTGCCAGCAACCAAGAGGAGTTCGAGGATACGCAGTATTTT.

This clone was found a few times. The gene calls are TRBV5-4 and TRBJ1-2; maybe TRBD1 (6 bases). CDR3 length equals 15 residues. The V gene's germline CDR1 is SGHNT and CDR2 YYREEE (reference sequence). V was trimmed by 0 bases and J by 0 bases, leaving 9 bases between them. The CDR3 protein is CASSLGTASNYGYTF. As DNA, the CDR3 is TGTGCCAGCAGCTTGGGGACAGCATCTAACTATGGCTACACCTTC.

This clone was observed a handful of times. The chain links TRBV2 to TRBJ2-2, with D hard to call. The germline V gene has CDR1 SNHLY and CDR2 FYNNEI. The CDR3 loop spans 15 amino acids. V was trimmed by 7 bases and J by 8 bases, leaving 20 bases between them. In DNA form, the CDR3 reads TGTGCCAGCAAACCTGGCAACTCCGCTAGTGGGGAGCTGTTTTTT. This codes for CASKPGNSASGELFF.

This clone was seen only a few times. The V gene is TRBV5-6, the J gene TRBJ1-1; possible D gene TRBD1, 5 bases. Germline lookup yields CDR1 SGHDT and CDR2 YYEEEE. V shed 0 bases and J shed 4 bases, with 16 bases lying between them. The CDR3 covers 16 residues. CDR3 region: CASSLEGTAQVTEAFF. CDR3 nucleotides: TGTGCCAGCAGCTTGGAGGGAACAGCACAGGTCACTGAAGCTTTCTTT.

The chain combines TRBV7-3 with TRBJ2-2; TRBD1 agrees at 8 bases. Germline loops: CDR1 SGHTA, CDR2 FQGTGA. Trimming took 4 bases from V and 4 from J; bases not matched to a gene: 5. This CDR3 region has 15 residues. For the CDR3, the DNA is TGTGCCAGCAGCTCGTCTGGACAGGGCACCGGGGAGCTGTTTTTT. Protein product: CASSSSGQGTGELFF. The entire variable domain, with the rest obtained from reference TRBV7-3 and TRBJ2-2, is as follows: GAGVSQTPSNKVTEKGKYVELRCDPISGHTALYWYRQSLGQGPEFLIYFQGTGAADDSGLPNDRFFAVRPEGSVSTLKIQRTERGDSAVYLCASSSSGQGTGELFFGEGSRLTVL.

This chain links TRBV19 with TRBJ2-3; D ambiguous. The CDR3 has 14 amino acids. The V and J ends lost 5 bases and 0 bases respectively, with 9 bases between them. From germline, CDR1 is LNHDA and CDR2 SQIVND (reference sequence). The CDR3 nucleotides read TGTGCCAGTAGTCCAACATCTAGCACAGATACGCAGTATTTT. Translation: CASSPTSSTDTQYF.

This clone was seen a few times. This rearrangement joins TRBV2 to TRBJ2-5, with 7 bases lining up with TRBD1. The end of the DNA fits TRBJ2-7 better, so the J call may be wrong. The CDR3 runs 13 residues. Germline assignment: CDR1 SNHLY and CDR2 FYNNEI. The CDR3 coding sequence is TGTGCCAGCAGCACAGGGGTTATTTACGAGCAGTACTTC. This translates into CASSTGVIYEQYF.

This chain joins TRBV4-2 and TRBJ2-7; unclear D gene. CDR1 is LGHNA, CDR2 YNFKEQ, per germline. The ends were cut back, 1 base at V and 3 bases at J, with 13 bases in the middle. This CDR3 region has 15 residues. DNA for the CDR3: TGTGCCAGCAGCCAAGGGCTGGGCACTGGCTACGAGCAGTACTTC. Amino acids: CASSQGLGTGYEQYF.

This chain joins TRBV30 and TRBJ2-1; D gene ambiguous. The CDR3 is 12 amino acids. V lost 5 bases to trimming and J lost 5 bases, with 10 bases between them. Germline V gene sequence: CDR1 GTSNPN, CDR2 SVGIG (reference sequence). The CDR3 bases are TGTGCCTGGTGCGAGGCGAACAATGAGCAGTTCTTC. Encoded protein: CAWCEANNEQFF. Together with reference TRBV30 and TRBJ2-1, the CDR3 gives the full variable domain: SQTIHQWPATLVQPVGSPLSLECTVEGTSNPNLYWYRQAAGRGLQLLFYSVGIGQISSEVPQNLSASRPQDRQFILSSKKLLLSDSGFYLCAWCEANNEQFFGPGTRLTVL.